This T cell receptor beta chain derives from a study of cytomegalovirus exposure and HLA in healthy donors. Study context: HLA-typed donors were the source of 83 million or so unique TCRs held in an early data release. General study points: Earlier results showed most TCR beta V segments being productive about 87% or about 30% of the time. The study designated 150 or so TCR beta chains cytomegalovirus-associated.

PCR was performed using 60 Vbeta and 13 Jbeta primers. Profiled with immunoSEQ multiplex PCR; TCRdb holds only in-frame clones, not every one. Of over 60,000 clones listed, 65% to 85% are singletons. CDR1 SGDLS and CDR2 YYNGEE come from the germline V gene. CDR3 length: 12 amino acids. The V gene lost 5 bases and the J gene lost 5 bases, with 10 bases spanning the gap. Comments on this clone: Its antigen is currently unknown.

Sequenced input: PBMCs. The sequence was obtained from a man between 65 and 85 years old in good health and CMV-seronegative. This chain links TRBV9 with TRBJ1-1; D ambiguous. DNA of the CDR3: TGTGCCAGCAGTAACAGATTTACTGAAGCTTTCTTT. Translated: CASSNRFTEAFF.